This is a list of T cell receptor beta chains from one sample in a study of neoadjuvant anti-PD-1 for oral cavity cancer. TCRdb's table, derived via immunoSEQ multiplex PCR, lists solely in-frame clones and lacks some. Of 37,000 or so clones in the sample, around 40% are singletons; the top ten hold more than 15%. Sequencing used tumor tissue, obtained after nivolumab (anti-PD-1) treatment. These receptors all come from a person between 40 and 80 years old with oral cavity squamous cell carcinoma. Each CDR3 is given without its conserved first and last residue. Fields, in order: V gene, J gene, CDR3 protein.

TRBV27	TRBJ2-1	ASSNPGLAGGFEQF
TRBV5-1	TRBJ2-7	ASSLEGGTVYEQY
TRBV10-3	TRBJ2-7	AISGSGAPNRYEQY
TRBV7-6	TRBJ2-6	ASSESGSGANVLT
TRBV27	TRBJ1-3	ASRSRASGNTIY
TRBV28	TRBJ1-5	ASSLFRWRNSNQPQH
TRBV6-5	TRBJ1-5	ASRRGFGDQPQH
TRBV27	TRBJ1-4	ASGDREEKLF
TRBV19	TRBJ2-3	ASSIGLSTDTQY
TRBV6-5	TRBJ1-1	ASTGLGGTEAF
TRBV29-1	TRBJ1-2	SVGTGANYGYT
TRBV2	TRBJ2-3	ASSYSTDTQY
TRBV9	TRBJ1-1	ASSVASGSTEAF
TRBV11-2	TRBJ1-5	ASSLGGYASNQPQH
TRBV15	TRBJ2-1	ATSRVGRGRSYNEQF
TRBV2	TRBJ2-7	ASSSGLLSSYEQY
TRBV11-2	TRBJ2-1	ASSRRGGEQF
TRBV5-1	TRBJ1-6	ASSSRGQSSPLH
TRBV5-1	TRBJ2-7	ASSWGYEQY
TRBV5-1	TRBJ2-5	ASNKKDPGTQY
TRBV7-8	TRBJ2-6	ASSSYSGANVLT
TRBV9	TRBJ1-6	ASSVQVTYNSPLH
TRBV9	TRBJ2-7	ASSVTPLGSHEQY
TRBV5-1	TRBJ2-5	ASSKTRQETQY